This T cell receptor (beta chain) was profiled in a study of blood T cell repertoires in COVID-19. Study background: Italy, Spain and the United States were the sources of the convalescent and acute COVID-19 samples. The analysed material was cDNA or gDNA that came from T cells, B-cell-depleted T cells, or PBMCs.

Patients from Seattle were sampled longitudinally, starting during active infection. Germline V lookup: CDR1 MDHEN, CDR2 SYDVKM. The CDR3 contains 11 residues. The V end was cut by 7 bases, the J end by 10 bases, with 13 bases between. Methods used by the authors: Amplification with reference gene primers provided the estimates of nucleated cell counts. Using immunoSEQ multiplex PCR, the repertoire was profiled, and TCRdb retains in-frame clones only, with some absent. V and J calls and clone size are given by that table; D and trimming were obtained from the DNA. The data contain hundreds of thousands of clones, 89% of them singletons.

The sequencing input was peripheral blood. The receptor comes from a woman aged 25 to 39 with COVID-19, enrolled during active disease. The genes are TRBV28 and TRBJ1-1; D perhaps matches TRBD1 (6 bases). The CDR3 protein is CASTGRGGAFF. The CDR3 nucleotides are TGTGCCAGCACCGGCAGGGGCGGAGCTTTCTTT.